This T cell receptor beta chain was profiled in a study of blood T cells in healthy people across ages. Trimming pared 10 bases from V and 5 bases from J, leaving 15 bases between. CDR1 is SEHNR and CDR2 is FQNEAQ in the germline V gene (reference sequence). CDR3 length: 12 amino acids. Then a second PCR, running roughly 7 to 11 cycles, was carried out with a sample-barcoded 5' primer and a J-beta primer mix. TCRdb itself ran the 5' RACE reads through MiXCR, one entry per CDR3 protein. The sample lists about 800,000 distinct CDR3 sequences, roughly 25% seen once, with approximately 3.7% in the top ten. A further study also used this sample, focusing on T cells of mothers and their children. That work states: A few healthy Caucasian mothers gave samples, and so did their six children.

The clonotype was recovered from a boy younger than 18 in good health. The genes are TRBV7-9 and TRBJ2-7, with D possibly being TRBD1 (6 bases). Sequencing was carried out using blood. This chain's CDR3 is CAIGQSGDEQYF. Written as DNA, the CDR3 is TGTGCCATAGGACAGTCGGGCGACGAGCAGTACTTC.